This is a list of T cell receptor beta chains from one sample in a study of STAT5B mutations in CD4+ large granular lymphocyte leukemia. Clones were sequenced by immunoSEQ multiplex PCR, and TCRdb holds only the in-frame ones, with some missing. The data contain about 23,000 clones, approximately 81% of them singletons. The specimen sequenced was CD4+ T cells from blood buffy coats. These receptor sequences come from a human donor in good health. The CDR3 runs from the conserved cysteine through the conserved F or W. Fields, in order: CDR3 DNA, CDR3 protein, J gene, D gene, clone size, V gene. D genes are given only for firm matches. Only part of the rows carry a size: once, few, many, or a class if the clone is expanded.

TGTGCCAGCAGTGAGACCGGTAGTCCGTACGAGCAGTACTTC | CASSETGSPYEQYF | TRBJ2-7 | NA | few | TRBV2
TGTGCCAGCAGTGAACGGGGACAGATCCTCCACTTT | CASSERGQILHF | TRBJ1-6 | TRBD1 | NA | TRBV25-1
TGCAGCGTTCTACCGGACAGGGCTTATGGCTACACCTTC | CSVLPDRAYGYTF | TRBJ1-2 | TRBD1 | NA | TRBV29-1
TGTGCCAGCAGCGTAGCACCCTCTGGAAACACCATATATTTT | CASSVAPSGNTIYF | TRBJ1-3 | NA | NA | TRBV9
TGTGCCACGAATCTCGGGGGCCGGGCAGATACGCAGTATTTT | CATNLGGRADTQYF | TRBJ2-3 | NA | NA | TRBV2
TGTGCCAGCAGCTCGGACGGGACTAATGAAAAACTGTTTTTT | CASSSDGTNEKLFF | TRBJ1-4 | NA | NA | TRBV5-4
TGCGCCAGCAGCCCCTCCGGACAGGGATTAGGACGCGAGCAGTACTTC | CASSPSGQGLGREQYF | TRBJ2-7 | TRBD1 | NA | TRBV4-1
TGTGCCAGCACTAAGGAGAACACTGAAGCTTTCTTT | CASTKENTEAFF | TRBJ1-1 | NA | few | TRBV2
TGCGCCAGCAGCCGGACTAGCGGGAGTTTAAATGAGCAGTTCTTC | CASSRTSGSLNEQFF | TRBJ2-1 | TRBD2 | NA | TRBV5-1
TGTGCCAGCAGTTACGGTGCCCTAGGGAGCTCCTACGAGCAGTACTTC | CASSYGALGSSYEQYF | TRBJ2-7 | NA | NA | TRBV6-5
TGTGCCAGCCGCCATACACATGAGCAGTTCTTC | CASRHTHEQFF | TRBJ2-1 | NA | NA | TRBV11-2
TGTGCCAGCAGCTTAGAGGCTTTTATGGGCAATCAGCCCCAGCATTTT | CASSLEAFMGNQPQHF | TRBJ1-5 | NA | NA | TRBV7-6
TGTGCCAGCTCCGACGGACGGTCGAACATTCAGTACTTC | CASSDGRSNIQYF | TRBJ2-4 | NA | NA | TRBV6-1
TGTGCCAGCTCACTTCGGCGGGTGAACACTGAAGCTTTCTTT | CASSLRRVNTEAFF | TRBJ1-1 | NA | NA | TRBV18
TGTGCCAGCAGTTTATCCTATAACCCAAACCCCTACGAGCAGTACTTC | CASSLSYNPNPYEQYF | TRBJ2-7 | NA | NA | TRBV27
TGCGCCAGCAGCTTGGCAGGGTGGGGTGCTTTCTTT | CASSLAGWGAFF | TRBJ1-1 | NA | NA | TRBV5-1
TGTGCCAGCAGCTTGTCGGGTTATCAAGAGACCCAGTACTTC | CASSLSGYQETQYF | TRBJ2-5 | NA | NA | TRBV7-7
TGCGCCAGCACCCCCCAGGGCTACGAGCAGTACTTC | CASTPQGYEQYF | TRBJ2-7 | NA | NA | TRBV10-2
TGTGCCAGCATGGGGCAGGGAGGGAACACTGAAGCTTTCTTT | CASMGQGGNTEAFF | TRBJ1-1 | NA | few | TRBV2
TGTGCCTGGTCCGCGATCAGGGAGGATTCACCCCTCCACTTT | CAWSAIREDSPLHF | TRBJ1-6 | NA | NA | TRBV30
TGTGCCAGTAGTATGGTCCTAGCGATGGATACGCAGTATTTT | CASSMVLAMDTQYF | TRBJ2-3 | NA | NA | TRBV19
TGTGCCAGCAGCTTACAGGGGGGCTATGGCTACACCTTC | CASSLQGGYGYTF | TRBJ1-2 | TRBD1 | NA | TRBV7-8
TGTGCCAGCAGCTCCGTGTTCGGGACTAGCGGGAGTGGTACCGGGGAGCTGTTTTTT | CASSSVFGTSGSGTGELFF | TRBJ2-2 | TRBD2 | NA | TRBV5-4
TGTGCCGGCCGGGACAGTACTTCTGGGGCCAACGTCCTGACTTTC | CAGRDSTSGANVLTF | TRBJ2-6 | TRBD1 | NA | TRBV2
TGTGCCAGCAGCCAAGTGGCCCTACCCTCCTCAGGGGGCTACGAGCAGTACTTC | CASSQVALPSSGGYEQYF | TRBJ2-7 | TRBD1 | NA | TRBV4-2
TGTGCCAGCAGCCTAGCGGGAGGAGGACGGGGGGGGGAGCAGTTCTTC | CASSLAGGGRGGEQFF | TRBJ2-1 | TRBD2 | NA | TRBV2
TGTGCCAGCTCACCATCTTCGACTAGCACAGATACGCAGTATTTT | CASSPSSTSTDTQYF | TRBJ2-3 | NA | few | TRBV18
TGTGCCAGCAGTTGGGGGCGTGGGGAGCAGTACTTC | CASSWGRGEQYF | TRBJ2-7 | NA | NA | TRBV6-6
TGTGCCAGCAGCTTTCGGGGACTAGCGGAGTACAATGAGCAGTTCTTC | CASSFRGLAEYNEQFF | TRBJ2-1 | NA | NA | TRBV12-1
TGTGCCAGCAGTATCCCAGGCGGTGGAAACACCATATATTTT | CASSIPGGGNTIYF | TRBJ1-3 | NA | NA | TRBV25-1
TGTGCCACCAAACGAACAGGGGACGGTGAAAAACTGTTTTTT | CATKRTGDGEKLFF | TRBJ1-4 | TRBD1 | NA | TRBV6-1
TGCGCCAGCTCAAGGGAGGCGAACACTGAAGCTTTCTTT | CASSREANTEAFF | TRBJ1-1 | NA | few | TRBV10-2